This T cell receptor (beta chain) is from a study of cytomegalovirus exposure and HLA in healthy donors. This clone is a singleton in its sample. Primers for the PCR totalled 60 Vbeta and 13 Jbeta. Profiling relied on immunoSEQ multiplex PCR, and the TCRdb table lists in-frame clones only, not all of them. The data contain under 200,000 clones, roughly 80% of them singletons. This receptor was identified in a human donor in good health. The sample taken for sequencing was PBMCs.

The CDR3 reads CASSLGVLGGGEAFF. The CDR3 bases are TGTGCCAGCAGCTTAGGGGTGCTGGGAGGGGGTGAAGCTTTCTTT. This rearrangement joins TRBV7-8 to TRBJ1-1, with D possibly being TRBD1 (6 bases). Trimming stripped 1 base from V and 7 bases from J, with 16 bases between. Germline-derived CDR1 and CDR2 are SGHVS and FQNEAQ. CDR3 length equals 15 residues.